This passage covers 3 T cell receptor beta chains from one sample sequenced in a study of T cell repertoires in cytomegalovirus infection. TCRdb called the reads again in MiXCR, with one record for every CDR3 protein. The sample carries nearly 550,000 distinct CDR3 sequences, 16% recorded once. The sequencing input was CD8+ T cells from PBMCs. Receptors originate from a human donor in good health (CMV status not recorded). Some clones in this sample may be carry-over from other donors' samples.

The gene calls are TRBV5-6 and TRBJ1-4; D not resolved. The germline V gene has CDR1 SGHDT and CDR2 YYEEEE. Trimming shortened V by 0 bases and J by 4 bases, and 7 bases separated the two germline ends. The CDR3 consists of 14 residues. The CDR3 protein is CASSLGSYNEKLFF. CDR3 nucleotides: TGTGCCAGCAGCTTGGGCAGCTATAATGAAAAACTGTTTTTT.

The chain links TRBV15 to TRBJ1-2, with 7 bases identical to TRBD1. CDR3 length equals 15 residues. Germline CDR1 reads LNHNV; CDR2 reads YYDKDF (reference sequence). Trimming cost V 2 bases and J 3 bases; bases outside gene matches: 6. For the CDR3, the DNA is TGTGCCACCAGCAGATTTCAGGGGGATGACTATGGCTACACCTTC. Protein sequence: CATSRFQGDDYGYTF.

For the CDR3, the DNA is TGTGCCAGCAGTTTATCGCTCAGATACGAGCAGTACTTC. Its translation: CASSLSLRYEQYF. The chain joins TRBV27 to TRBJ2-7; no reliable D call. CDR3 length: 13 residues. The ends were cut back, 0 bases at V and 4 bases at J, with 7 bases in the middle. CDR1 MNHEY and CDR2 SMNVEV come from the germline V gene (reference sequence).